These 20 T cell receptor beta chains originate from one sample sequenced in a study of early T cells in non-severe SARS-CoV-2 infection. TCRdb re-derived calls from the 5' RACE reads in MiXCR, one entry per CDR3 protein. The sample yields tens of thousands of distinct CDR3 sequences, roughly a sixth seen once. The sequencing input was whole blood. The receptor source for this set is an adult who was a healthcare worker with PCR-confirmed SARS-CoV-2 infection or an uninfected control (not recorded which).

The chain couples TRBV10-3 to TRBJ1-2; D remains ambiguous. Germline V gene sequence: CDR1 ENHRY, CDR2 SYGVKD. CDR3 length: 13 residues. Trimming removed 5 bases from V and 4 bases from J, with 11 bases in between. The CDR3 reads CAISYDGVYGYTF. DNA of the CDR3: TGTGCCATCAGTTACGACGGAGTCTATGGCTACACCTTC.

This clonotype was seen a few times. The chain carries TRBV12-3 or TRBV12-4 and TRBJ1-6; 8 nucleotides line up with TRBD1. V dropped 5 bases and J dropped 3; count of bases not matched to a gene: 3. The CDR3 length is 15 residues. The CDR3 spells CASSADRDYNSPLHF. The CDR3 DNA sequence: TGTGCCAGCAGTGCGGACAGGGACTATAATTCACCCCTCCACTTT.

This clonotype showed up just a few times. This chain joins TRBV15 and TRBJ2-1; 12 nucleotides align to TRBD2. V dropped 0 bases and J dropped 8; count of bases not matched to a gene: 11. The CDR3 extends over 18 amino acids. The V gene's germline CDR1 is LNHNV and CDR2 YYDKDF (reference sequence). The CDR3 DNA is TGTGCCACCAGCAGAGATATGGCTAGCGGGAGGGCCGCGGATGAGCAGTTCTTC. As protein: CATSRDMASGRAADEQFF.

This clonotype came up many times. The rearrangement uses TRBV3-1 and TRBJ1-6; 8 nucleotides align to TRBD1. Germline loops: CDR1 LGHDT, CDR2 YNNKEL (reference sequence). The V segment lost 1 base and the J segment 9 bases; nucleotides outside the gene matches: 5. The CDR3 loop spans 15 amino acids. This CDR3 is CASSQVAGGASPLHF. The CDR3 DNA sequence: TGTGCCAGCAGCCAAGTCGCAGGGGGCGCTTCACCCCTCCACTTT.

This clonotype was seen repeatedly, ten times or more. V is TRBV6-5 and J is TRBJ2-2; either TRBD1 or TRBD2 may supply D (6 bases each). V dropped 4 bases and J dropped 4 bases, with 10 bases sitting between them. CDR3 size: 14 residues. Germline CDR1 reads MNHEY; CDR2 reads SVGAGI. CDR3 nucleotide sequence: TGTGCCAGCAGTTGGAGGGGGGCCACCGGGGAGCTGTTTTTT. Protein sequence: CASSWRGATGELFF.

At least ten counts were recorded for this clonotype. In DNA form, the CDR3 reads TGTGCCAGCAGTCCCGGACGCTACAATGAGCAGTTCTTC. Encoded protein: CASSPGRYNEQFF. The rearrangement joins TRBV27 to TRBJ2-1; D remains ambiguous. This CDR3 contains 13 residues. Per germline, CDR1 MNHEY and CDR2 SMNVEV (reference sequence). V was shortened by 5 bases and J by 3 bases, with 8 bases between the two germline ends.

The V call is TRBV27, the J call TRBJ1-4, with D possibly TRBD1 on 6 matching bases. The ends were cut back, 4 bases at V and 5 bases at J, with 14 bases in the middle. The CDR3 consists of 15 residues. Germline loops: CDR1 MNHEY, CDR2 SMNVEV (reference sequence). The CDR3 sequence: CASSSGDKSNEKLFF. The CDR3, as DNA: TGTGCCAGCAGTTCTGGGGACAAATCGAATGAAAAACTGTTTTTT.

The rearrangement uses TRBV3-1 and TRBJ2-7; 7 bases are a match to TRBD1. The germline V gene has CDR1 LGHDT and CDR2 YNNKEL (reference sequence). CDR3 length: 13 residues. Germline trimming cut 4 bases from V and 4 bases from J; bases unmatched to any gene: 4. The CDR3 here is CASSPTGVYEQYF. CDR3 nucleotide sequence: TGTGCCAGCAGCCCAACAGGGGTGTACGAGCAGTACTTC.

Remarks on this clonotype: This sequence may be a read error, since a much larger clone differs from it by one base. The chain combines TRBV18 with TRBJ2-7; D is perhaps TRBD2 (5 bases). This CDR3 region has 14 residues. Germline V gene data show CDR1 as KGHSH and CDR2 as LQKENI. CDR3 sequence reads: CAGSPPPGSYEQYF. In nucleotides, the CDR3 is TGTGCCGGCTCACCACCGCCGGGATCCTACGAGCAGTACTTC.

This clonotype was detected a few times. The CDR3 bases are TGTGCCAGCAGTTGGACAGGGGCCTACGAGCAGTACTTC. This sequence encodes CASSWTGAYEQYF. The chain recombines TRBV28 with TRBJ2-7, with TRBD1 matching over 9 bases. The J segment lost 2 bases and the V segment lost 4 bases, leaving 0 bases of the junction unmatched. This CDR3 comprises 13 residues. Germline-derived CDR1 and CDR2 are MDHEN and SYDVKM.

This clonotype was detected many times. The chain links TRBV25-1 to TRBJ1-1; 9 nucleotides match TRBD1. Germline V CDR1 and CDR2: MGHDK, SYGVNS. The CDR3 consists of 15 residues. V trimming: 6 bases; J trimming: 0 bases; junction bases outside the gene matches: 5. The CDR3 nucleotides read TGTGCCAGCAGGCACCGGGACAGGGTGAACACTGAAGCTTTCTTT. It yields the protein CASRHRDRVNTEAFF.

The chain uses TRBV7-9 and TRBJ2-3, with 8 nucleotides matching TRBD1. There are 15 residues in the CDR3. Germline V gene lookup returns CDR1 SEHNR and CDR2 FQNEAQ (reference sequence). V lost 5 bases to trimming and J lost 6 bases; unmatched junction nucleotides: 10. The CDR3, as DNA: TGTGCCAGCAGCCCCCTGACAGGGGCTGGGGATACGCAGTATTTT. Protein product: CASSPLTGAGDTQYF.

This chain connects TRBV7-9 to TRBJ1-1; D not certain. V lost 9 bases to trimming and J lost 7 bases, with 18 bases between them. The germline V gene has CDR1 SEHNR and CDR2 FQNEAQ (reference sequence). CDR3 size: 13 residues. This CDR3 is CARTTWPGIEAFF. The CDR3 DNA reads TGTGCCAGAACCACTTGGCCGGGGATTGAAGCTTTCTTT.

This chain joins TRBV20-1 and TRBJ2-1; TRBD1 agrees at 9 bases. The CDR3 spans 14 residues. Germline V gene data show CDR1 as DFQATT and CDR2 as SNEGSKA (reference sequence). Trimming removed 3 bases from V and 5 bases from J; junction bases left unmatched: 5. CDR3 amino acids: CSASGGTGNNEQFF. In nucleotides, the CDR3 is TGCAGTGCTAGTGGGGGGACAGGGAACAATGAGCAGTTCTTC.

The rearrangement links TRBV5-4 to TRBJ1-1; possibly TRBD1 for D (5 bases). The V gene lost 3 bases and the J gene lost 5 bases, with 11 bases spanning the gap. This CDR3 comprises 13 residues. The germline CDR1 and CDR2 sequences are SGHNT and YYREEE (reference sequence). CDR3: CASSWGTGTEAFF. CDR3 in DNA: TGTGCCAGCAGCTGGGGGACCGGGACTGAAGCTTTCTTT.

The chain carries TRBV7-3 and TRBJ1-1; 10 bases agree with TRBD1. The length of the CDR3 is 13 residues. In germline, CDR1 is SGHTA, CDR2 FQGTGA. Trimming removed 2 bases from V and 8 bases from J; junction bases left unmatched: 2. The CDR3 loop is CASSLDRGLEAFF. In nucleotides, the CDR3 is TGTGCCAGCAGCTTAGACAGGGGGCTGGAAGCTTTCTTT.

In this sample, this clonotype turned up a few times. The V call is TRBV3-1, the J call TRBJ2-3; 13 bases are a match to TRBD2. Germline CDR1 LGHDT, CDR2 YNNKEL (reference sequence). The CDR3 sequence is 14 residues long. V dropped 6 bases and J dropped 4; count of bases not matched to a gene: 1. The CDR3 DNA reads as TGTGCCAGCAGACTAGCGGGGGGGCCAGATACGCAGTATTTT. As protein: CASRLAGGPDTQYF.

V usage is TRBV11-2 and J usage is TRBJ2-3; D could derive from TRBD1 or TRBD2 (5 bases each). Germline V gives CDR1 SGHAT, CDR2 FQNNGV. The CDR3 totals 14 residues. V dropped 4 bases and J dropped 3 bases, with 11 bases sitting between them. The CDR3 sequence: CASSSGPTTDTQYF. Here the CDR3 DNA reads TGTGCCAGCAGCTCGGGACCAACTACAGATACGCAGTATTTT.

This chain uses TRBV19 with TRBJ2-7; 7 bases match TRBD1. The J segment lost 6 bases and the V segment lost 9 bases, leaving 20 bases of the junction unmatched. The CDR3 loop spans 16 amino acids. Germline loops: CDR1 LNHDA, CDR2 SQIVND (reference sequence). The CDR3 nucleotides are TGTGCCAGCCGTTCCCTAGACAGGGCCTTTTCCGGCGAGCAGTACTTC. This encodes CASRSLDRAFSGEQYF.

This clonotype was seen only a few times. The V call is TRBV10-2, the J call TRBJ1-5; TRBD1 agrees at 9 bases. V trimming: 6 bases; J trimming: 3 bases; junction bases outside the gene matches: 3. CDR1 and CDR2 (germline): WSHSY, SAAADI. The CDR3 has 14 amino acids. DNA for the CDR3: TGCGCCAGCAGGGGACAGGGAGACAATCAGCCCCAGCATTTT. Protein sequence: CASRGQGDNQPQHF.